These T cell receptor beta chains were read from a single sample in a study of metastatic and nonmetastatic thyroid tumors. MiXCR was used by TCRdb to re-call the PCR reads. The table has approximately 34,000 clones, 18% seen once. Sequenced sample: blood. These receptors originate from a female donor with papillary thyroid cancer or a benign thyroid nodule (not recorded which). Some clones in this sample may be carry-over from other donors' samples. Both conserved end residues are part of each CDR3. The order of the fields is D gene, V gene, clone size, J gene, CDR3 DNA, CDR3 protein. The D gene is left open where the match is weak. Clone sizes are given selectively: once, few, many, or a class where the clone is expanded.

NA,TRBV5-6,many,TRBJ1-2,TGTGCCAGCAGTCGGGGGAGTGTAAGGGTTAATGGCTACACCTTC,CASSRGSVRVNGYTF
TRBD2,TRBV2,NA,TRBJ2-7,TGTGCCAGACGACTAGCGGGGGGGCCAGGAGAGCAGTACTTC,CARRLAGGPGEQYF
TRBD2,TRBV10-3,many,TRBJ2-3,TGTGCCATCAGTGGGTCACGACTAGCGGGGGAGGACACAGATACGCAGTATTTT,CAISGSRLAGEDTDTQYF
TRBD2,TRBV5-1,NA,TRBJ2-3,TGCGCCAGCAGCTTGGGACTAGCGGGGGGGCTGCGCACAGATACGCAGTATTTT,CASSLGLAGGLRTDTQYF
TRBD1,TRBV28,many,TRBJ2-3,TGTGCCAGCAGCAGGGACAGCTCAGATACGCAGTATTTT,CASSRDSSDTQYF
NA,TRBV28,few,TRBJ1-5,TGTGCCAGCATCTCGGGGGGATTATATAGCAATCAGCCCCAGCATTTT,CASISGGLYSNQPQHF
NA,TRBV11-2,NA,TRBJ1-5,TGTGTCAGCAGCTTAAACCCGGCAGGGGCGTCGAGTCAGCCCCAGCATTTT,CVSSLNPAGASSQPQHF
NA,TRBV27,many,TRBJ2-4,TGTGCCAGCAGTAGCCCAACTCTAGCCAAAAACATTCAGTACTTC,CASSSPTLAKNIQYF
NA,TRBV19,many,TRBJ2-7,TGTGCCAGTAGTACCCGGGACGGCTCCTACGAGCAGTACTTC,CASSTRDGSYEQYF
NA,TRBV5-4,few,TRBJ2-3,TGTGCCAGCAGCCGAGGGTGGTCTGCCACAGATACGCAGTATTTT,CASSRGWSATDTQYF